What follows are 15 T cell receptor beta chains derived from one specimen sequenced in a study of Ad26.COV2.S vaccination and SARS-CoV-2 variants. Described treatment: around 19 received Ad26.COV2.S at low or high dose, single or two shots; about five received placebo; per-sample allocation not given. At day 63 after the first vaccine or placebo injection, samples were drawn. Sequencing used immunoSEQ multiplex PCR; TCRdb keeps in-frame clones, though not all of them. The table includes a few hundred thousand clones, around nine tenths detected once. The material sequenced was peripheral blood, taken in a trial of Ad26.COV2.S vaccine versus placebo. Receptors were obtained from a person aged 18 to 65 who received the Ad26.COV2.S COVID-19 vaccine or a placebo.

The rearrangement uses TRBV11-3 and TRBJ2-6, with D perhaps matching TRBD1 or TRBD2 (6 bases each). Germline V gene data show CDR1 as SGHNT and CDR2 as YENEEA. The CDR3 totals 19 residues. V was clipped by 5 bases and J by 0 bases, with 20 bases between them. This chain's CDR3 is CASSPFRGPPSSGANVLTF. CDR3 DNA sequence: TGTGCCAGCAGCCCATTCCGGGGGCCCCCTAGCTCTGGGGCCAACGTCCTGACTTTC. Looking up the rest from reference TRBV11-3 and TRBJ2-6 gives the full variable domain: EAGVVQSPRYKIIEKKQPVAFWCNPISGHNTLYWYLQNLGQGPELLIRYENEEAVDDSQLPKDRFSAERLKGVDSTLKIQPAELGDSAVYLCASSPFRGPPSSGANVLTFGAGSRLTVL.

V usage is TRBV30 and J usage is TRBJ2-2; D gene unclear. CDR3 length: 14 residues. The germline gives CDR1 GTSNPN, CDR2 SVGIG (reference sequence). V was shortened by 2 bases and J by 0 bases, with 7 bases between the two germline ends. In DNA, the CDR3 is TGTGCCTGGAGTTTCGTTTCGAACACCGGGGAGCTGTTTTTT. Amino acids: CAWSFVSNTGELFF.

This clone was detected once. This chain connects TRBV3-1 (or the pseudogene TRBV3-2) to TRBJ2-7; unclear D gene. Germline CDR1 is LGHDT and CDR2 is YNNKEL (reference sequence). This CDR3 region has 14 residues. Trimming took 0 bases from V and 2 from J, leaving 8 bases between them. CDR3 in amino acids: CASSQDWTAYEQYF. CDR3 coding DNA: TGTGCCAGCAGCCAAGACTGGACCGCCTACGAGCAGTACTTC.

V is TRBV28 and J is TRBJ2-3; D may be TRBD2 (5 bases). The length of the CDR3 is 13 residues. Deletions cut 6 bases from V and 1 base from J, with 8 bases between. Germline V gives CDR1 MDHEN, CDR2 SYDVKM. As DNA, the CDR3 is TGTGCCAGCAGCTTGGAGGGCACAGATACGCAGTATTTT. Translation gives CASSLEGTDTQYF.

This chain uses TRBV30 with TRBJ1-4, with D possibly TRBD1 on 6 matching bases. V shed 4 bases and J shed 7 bases, with 10 bases lying between them. CDR3 length equals 12 residues. Germline V lookup: CDR1 GTSNPN, CDR2 SVGIG (reference sequence). CDR3 sequence: CAWIQGREKLFF. Written as DNA, the CDR3 is TGTGCCTGGATACAGGGTCGTGAAAAACTGTTTTTT.

The genes are TRBV4-2 and TRBJ2-7; perhaps TRBD1 as D (5 bases). This CDR3 has 12 residues. Germline values: CDR1 LGHNA, CDR2 YNFKEQ. The V end lost 0 bases, the J end lost 6 bases, and 6 bases lay between the germline ends. The CDR3 is CASSQDTGEQYF. CDR3 DNA sequence: TGTGCCAGCAGCCAAGATACAGGCGAGCAGTACTTC.

This chain uses TRBV28 with TRBJ2-1, with D hard to call. Trimming removed 6 bases at V and 0 bases at J, with 6 bases between. Germline lookup yields CDR1 MDHEN and CDR2 SYDVKM. The CDR3 is 13 residues long. The DNA of the CDR3 is TGTGCCAGCAGCCGTCTCTCCTACAATGAGCAGTTCTTC. It yields the protein CASSRLSYNEQFF.

V gene TRBV30 combines with J gene TRBJ2-1, with D tentatively TRBD2 (5 bases). The CDR3 is 15 amino acids. The V end lost 0 bases, the J end lost 8 bases, and 17 bases lay between the germline ends. CDR1 and CDR2 from the germline V gene are GTSNPN and SVGIG (reference sequence). CDR3 DNA sequence: TGTGCCTGGAGTGTACCGGGGAGAAATTCGGATGAGCAGTTCTTC. Its protein is CAWSVPGRNSDEQFF.

J is TRBJ2-7 and V is TRBV25-1, with 13 bases fitting TRBD2. The CDR3 covers 14 residues. Trimming took 8 bases from V and 4 from J; bases not matched to a gene: 5. From germline, CDR1 is MGHDK and CDR2 SYGVNS. The CDR3 DNA is TGTGCCAGCGCCGGACTAGCGGGAGTATACGAGCAGTACTTC. As protein: CASAGLAGVYEQYF.

CDR3 residues: CASSPGGTGTGELFF. The CDR3 DNA sequence: TGTGCCAGCAGCCCAGGAGGGACAGGCACCGGGGAGCTGTTTTTT. The rearrangement joins TRBV7-2 to TRBJ2-2; TRBD1 agrees at 8 bases. This CDR3 is built from 15 residues. V lost 5 bases to trimming and J lost 4 bases; unmatched junction nucleotides: 6. CDR1 and CDR2 from the germline V gene are SGHTA and FQGNSA.

The rearrangement uses TRBV11-2 and TRBJ2-5, with TRBD1 as a possible D gene (5 bases). The CDR3 is made up of 13 amino acids. CDR1 is SGHAT and CDR2 is FQNNGV in the germline V gene. Trimming pared 1 base from V and 5 bases from J, leaving 8 bases between. In nucleotides, the CDR3 is TGTGCCAGCAGCTTAGTGGCAGGGGAGACCCAGTACTTC. It is translated as CASSLVAGETQYF. Full variable domain (rest looked up from reference TRBV11-2 and TRBJ2-5): EAGVAQSPRYKIIEKRQSVAFWCNPISGHATLYWYQQILGQGPKLLIQFQNNGVVDDSQLPKDRFSAERLKGVDSTLKIQPAKLEDSAVYLCASSLVAGETQYFGPGTRLLVL.

This clone has only one observation. This chain uses TRBV27 with TRBJ2-1; TRBD2 agrees at 8 bases. Germline CDR1 MNHEY, CDR2 SMNVEV (reference sequence). The CDR3 runs to 14 residues. The ends lost 7 bases at V and 1 base at J; junction bases unmatched: 3. The CDR3 nucleotides are TGTGCCAGCAACCGGGGGGGTTCCTACAATGAGCAGTTCTTC. As protein: CASNRGGSYNEQFF.

The chain couples TRBV7-9 to TRBJ2-7, with D perhaps TRBD2 (5 bases). Trimming pared 4 bases from V and 4 bases from J, leaving 20 bases between. The germline V gene encodes CDR1 SEHNR and CDR2 FQNEAQ (reference sequence). The CDR3 consists of 16 residues. The CDR3 loop reads CASSSSDGLLTYEQYF. CDR3 nucleotide sequence: TGTGCCAGCAGCTCTTCCGATGGACTTCTCACTTACGAGCAGTACTTC.

This clone was recorded only once. The chain couples TRBV28 to TRBJ2-6; D uncertain. CDR3 size: 13 residues. Trimming removed 3 bases from V and 4 bases from J, with 4 bases in between. The germline V gene has CDR1 MDHEN and CDR2 SYDVKM. The CDR3 DNA reads as TGTGCCAGCAGTTTTCCCGGGGCCAACGTCCTGACTTTC. Its protein is CASSFPGANVLTF.

The chain carries TRBV28 and TRBJ1-1, with 10 bases that match TRBD1. CDR3 length: 12 amino acids. Germline CDR1 is MDHEN and CDR2 is SYDVKM. The V and J ends lost 7 bases and 6 bases, in that order; junction bases with no gene match: 2. CDR3 in DNA: TGTGCCAGCATGGACAGGGGGGCTGAAGCTTTCTTT. Residues: CASMDRGAEAFF.